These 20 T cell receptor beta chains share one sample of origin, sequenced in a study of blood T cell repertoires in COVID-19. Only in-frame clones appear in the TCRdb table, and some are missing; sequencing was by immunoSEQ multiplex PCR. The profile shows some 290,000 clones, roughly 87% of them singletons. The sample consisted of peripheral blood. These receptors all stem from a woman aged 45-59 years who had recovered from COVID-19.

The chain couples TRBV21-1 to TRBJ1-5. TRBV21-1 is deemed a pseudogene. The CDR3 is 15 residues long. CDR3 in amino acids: CASSKAHRAGQPQHF. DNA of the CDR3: TGTGCCAGCAGCAAAGCGCACCGCGCGGGGCAGCCCCAGCATTTT.

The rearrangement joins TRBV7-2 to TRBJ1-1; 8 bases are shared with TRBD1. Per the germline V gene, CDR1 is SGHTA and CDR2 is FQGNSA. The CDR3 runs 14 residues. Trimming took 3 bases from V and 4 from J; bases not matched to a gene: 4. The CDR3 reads CASSFGQGGTEAFF. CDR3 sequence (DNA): TGTGCCAGCAGCTTTGGACAGGGCGGCACTGAAGCTTTCTTT. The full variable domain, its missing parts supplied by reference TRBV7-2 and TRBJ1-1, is GAGVSQSPSNKVTEKGKDVELRCDPISGHTALYWYRQSLGQGLEFLIYFQGNSAPDKSGLPSDRFSAERTGGSVSTLTIQRTQQEDSAVYLCASSFGQGGTEAFFGQGTRLTVV.

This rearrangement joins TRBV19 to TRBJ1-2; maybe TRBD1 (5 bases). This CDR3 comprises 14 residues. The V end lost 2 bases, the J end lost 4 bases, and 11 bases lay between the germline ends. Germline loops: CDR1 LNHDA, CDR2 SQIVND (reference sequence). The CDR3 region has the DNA TGTGCCAGTAGTATAATGGGGCAGAGCTATGGCTACACCTTC. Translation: CASSIMGQSYGYTF.

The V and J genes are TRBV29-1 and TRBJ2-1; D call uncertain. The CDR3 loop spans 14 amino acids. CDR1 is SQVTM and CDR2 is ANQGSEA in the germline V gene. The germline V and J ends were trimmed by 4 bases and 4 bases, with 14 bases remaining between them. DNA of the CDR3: TGCAGCGTTGTATCGTCTATAACGTACAATGAGCAGTTCTTC. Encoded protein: CSVVSSITYNEQFF.

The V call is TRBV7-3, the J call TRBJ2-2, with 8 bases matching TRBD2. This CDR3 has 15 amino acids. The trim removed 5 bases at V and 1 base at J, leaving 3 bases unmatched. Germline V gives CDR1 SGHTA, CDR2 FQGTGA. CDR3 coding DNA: TGTGCCAGCAGCGCTCTAGCGGGGAACACCGGGGAGCTGTTTTTT. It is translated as CASSALAGNTGELFF. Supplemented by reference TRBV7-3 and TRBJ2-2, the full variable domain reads GAGVSQTPSNKVTEKGKYVELRCDPISGHTALYWYRQSLGQGPEFLIYFQGTGAADDSGLPNDRFFAVRPEGSVSTLKIQRTERGDSAVYLCASSALAGNTGELFFGEGSRLTVL.

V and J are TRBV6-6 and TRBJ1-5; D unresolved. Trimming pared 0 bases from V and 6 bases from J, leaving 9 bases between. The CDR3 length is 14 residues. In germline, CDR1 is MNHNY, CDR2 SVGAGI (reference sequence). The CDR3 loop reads CASSYSKLTQPQHF. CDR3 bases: TGTGCCAGCAGTTACTCGAAACTAACTCAGCCCCAGCATTTT.

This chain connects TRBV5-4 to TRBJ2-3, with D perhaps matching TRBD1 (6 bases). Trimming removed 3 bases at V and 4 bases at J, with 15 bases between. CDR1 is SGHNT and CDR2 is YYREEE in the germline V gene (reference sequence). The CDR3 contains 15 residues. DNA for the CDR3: TGTGCCAGCAGCTCTCACAGGGATTCCGCAGATACGCAGTATTTT. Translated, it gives CASSSHRDSADTQYF.

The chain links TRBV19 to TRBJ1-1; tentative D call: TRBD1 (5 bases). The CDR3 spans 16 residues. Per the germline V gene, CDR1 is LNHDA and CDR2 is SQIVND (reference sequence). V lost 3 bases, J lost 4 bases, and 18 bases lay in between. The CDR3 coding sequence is TGTGCCAGTAGTATCCTCTCGGGGGGGATCGGCACTGAAGCTTTCTTT. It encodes CASSILSGGIGTEAFF.

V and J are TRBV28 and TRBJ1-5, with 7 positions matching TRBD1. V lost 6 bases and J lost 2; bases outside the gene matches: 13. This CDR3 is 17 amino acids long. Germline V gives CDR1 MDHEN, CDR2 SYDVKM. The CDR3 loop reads CASRIQQGFGGNQPQHF. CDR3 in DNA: TGTGCCAGCAGGATCCAACAGGGGTTCGGAGGCAATCAGCCCCAGCATTTT.

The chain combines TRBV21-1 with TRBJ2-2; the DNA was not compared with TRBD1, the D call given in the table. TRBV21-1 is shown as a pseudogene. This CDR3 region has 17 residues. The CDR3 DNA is TGTGCCAGCAGCAAGTTAACCGTAGGGGTCTGCCCCGGGGAGCTGTTTTTT. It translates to CASSKLTVGVCPGELFF.

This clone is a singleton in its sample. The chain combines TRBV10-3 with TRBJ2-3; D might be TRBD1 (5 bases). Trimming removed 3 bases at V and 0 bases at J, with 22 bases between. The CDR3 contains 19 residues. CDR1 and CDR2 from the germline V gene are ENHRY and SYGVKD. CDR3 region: CAISEVRKTASSSTDTQYF. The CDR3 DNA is TGTGCCATCAGTGAAGTCCGCAAGACAGCTTCCTCTAGCACAGATACGCAGTATTTT.

The CDR3 bases are TGTGCCAGCAGAATACAGGGGGGGCATAATGGCTACACCTTC. Residues: CASRIQGGHNGYTF. The chain joins TRBV5-8 to TRBJ1-2; 8 bases agree with TRBD1. The V gene's germline CDR1 is SGHTS and CDR2 YDEGEE. The CDR3 is 14 residues long. Trimming took 5 bases from V and 6 from J; bases not matched to a gene: 9. The full variable domain, with the rest looked up from reference TRBV5-8 and TRBJ1-2, is EAGVTQSPTHLIKTRGQQATLRCSPISGHTSVYWYQQALGLGLQFLLWYDEGEERNRGNFPPRFSGRQFPNYSSELNVNALELEDSALYLCASRIQGGHNGYTFGSGTRLTVV.

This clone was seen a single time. The CDR3 reads CAGTGGLGEQYF. The CDR3 DNA sequence: TGTGCCGGAACAGGGGGCTTAGGCGAGCAGTACTTC. J is TRBJ2-7 and V is TRBV30; 9 nucleotides align to TRBD1. The CDR3 length is 12 residues. Germline trimming cut 8 bases from V and 6 bases from J; bases unmatched to any gene: 8. From germline, CDR1 is GTSNPN and CDR2 SVGIG (reference sequence).

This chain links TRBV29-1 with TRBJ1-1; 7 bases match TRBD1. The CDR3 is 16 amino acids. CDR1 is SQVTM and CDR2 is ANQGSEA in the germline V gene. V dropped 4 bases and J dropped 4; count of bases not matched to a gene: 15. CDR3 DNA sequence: TGCAGCGTTGCCGGTAGTAAGGGGGCGGTGGGCACTGAAGCTTTCTTT. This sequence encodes CSVAGSKGAVGTEAFF.

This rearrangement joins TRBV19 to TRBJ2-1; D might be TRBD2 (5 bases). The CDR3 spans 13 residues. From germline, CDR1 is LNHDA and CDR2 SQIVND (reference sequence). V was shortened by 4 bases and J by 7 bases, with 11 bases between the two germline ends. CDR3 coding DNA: TGTGCCAGTAGTACCCTCACTAGAAATGAGCAGTTCTTC. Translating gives CASSTLTRNEQFF.

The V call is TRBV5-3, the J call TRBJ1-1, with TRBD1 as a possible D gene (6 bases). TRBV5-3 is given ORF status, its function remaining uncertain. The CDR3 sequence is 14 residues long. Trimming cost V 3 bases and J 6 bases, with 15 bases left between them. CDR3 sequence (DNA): TGTGCCAGAAGCTCGGGGACATGCGTCTCTGAAGCTTTCTTT. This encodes CARSSGTCVSEAFF.

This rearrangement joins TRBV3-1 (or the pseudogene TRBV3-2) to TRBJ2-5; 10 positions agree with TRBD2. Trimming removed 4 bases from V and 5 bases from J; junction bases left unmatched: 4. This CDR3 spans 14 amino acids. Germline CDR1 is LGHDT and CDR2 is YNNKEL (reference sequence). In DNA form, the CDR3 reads TGTGCCAGCAGCCTAGCGGGGGGTAGGGAGACCCAGTACTTC. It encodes CASSLAGGRETQYF.

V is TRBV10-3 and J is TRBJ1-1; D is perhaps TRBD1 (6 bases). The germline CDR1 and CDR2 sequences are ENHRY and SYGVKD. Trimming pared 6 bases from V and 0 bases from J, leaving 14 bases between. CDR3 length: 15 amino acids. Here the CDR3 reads CAIRTDSLMNTEAFF. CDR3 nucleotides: TGTGCCATCAGGACGGACAGTCTCATGAACACTGAAGCTTTCTTT.

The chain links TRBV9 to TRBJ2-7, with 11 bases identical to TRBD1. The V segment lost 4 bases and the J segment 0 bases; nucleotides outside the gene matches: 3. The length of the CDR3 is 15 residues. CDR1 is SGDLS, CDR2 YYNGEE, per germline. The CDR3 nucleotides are TGTGCCAGCAGCCCAGGGACAGGGGGCTCCTACGAGCAGTACTTC. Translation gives CASSPGTGGSYEQYF.

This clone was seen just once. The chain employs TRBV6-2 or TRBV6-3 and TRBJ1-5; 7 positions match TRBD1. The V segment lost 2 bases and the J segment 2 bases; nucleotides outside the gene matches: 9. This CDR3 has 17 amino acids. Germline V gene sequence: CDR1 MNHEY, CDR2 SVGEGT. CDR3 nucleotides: TGTGCCAGCAGTTACCGAGGGAGGCAGGGGGGCAATCAGCCCCAGCATTTT. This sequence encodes CASSYRGRQGGNQPQHF.